Listed here are 26 T cell receptor beta chains from one sample, sequenced in a study of beta chain features in type 1 diabetes. Investigators reverse transcribed all isolated RNA, so they sequenced expressed TCRB transcripts. Data came from immunoSEQ multiplex PCR; TCRdb stores just in-frame clones and leaves some out. The sample lists 300,000 to 400,000 clones, 11% occurring once. The specimen was naive CD4+ T cells from blood. These receptors all come from a woman between 25 and 40 years old in good health.

This clone occurred a few times. V and J are TRBV5-1 and TRBJ2-5; 10 bases line up with TRBD1. The end of the DNA is better explained by TRBJ2-7, so the J call may be wrong. This CDR3 has 13 residues. Germline V lookup: CDR1 SGHRS, CDR2 YFSETQ. CDR3 loop: CASSPGTGVEQYF. CDR3 in DNA: TGCGCCAGCAGCCCGGGGACAGGGGTCGAGCAGTACTTC.

This chain connects TRBV18 to TRBJ2-6; 12 bases fit TRBD1. The CDR3 extends over 17 amino acids. The junction had 2 bases not matched to a gene; V was cut back by 3 bases and J by 2 bases. Germline CDR1 and CDR2: KGHSH and LQKENI. The CDR3 loop is CASSPGQGAPGANVLTF. The CDR3 nucleotides read TGTGCCAGCTCACCGGGACAGGGGGCGCCTGGGGCCAACGTCCTGACTTTC.

This clone has a handful of counts. This chain uses TRBV28 with TRBJ1-1, with 7 bases fitting TRBD1. Germline CDR1 reads MDHEN; CDR2 reads SYDVKM. Unmatched junction bases numbered 8, after V lost 6 bases and J lost 1 base. The length of the CDR3 is 15 residues. The CDR3 sequence: CASSLLGQKNTEAFF. For the CDR3, the DNA is TGTGCCAGCAGCCTACTGGGACAGAAGAACACTGAAGCTTTCTTT.

The CDR3 reads CASSTPSGSTDTQYF. Written as DNA, the CDR3 is TGTGCCAGCAGTACCCCTAGCGGGAGCACAGATACGCAGTATTTT. V usage is TRBV28 and J usage is TRBJ2-3; 8 bases are shared with TRBD2. Trimming at V came to 5 bases and at J to 0 bases, leaving 4 bases not matched to a gene. There are 15 residues in the CDR3. In germline, CDR1 is MDHEN, CDR2 SYDVKM. The full variable domain, completed using reference TRBV28 and TRBJ2-3, is DVKVTQSSRYLVKRTGEKVFLECVQDMDHENMFWYRQDPGLGLRLIYFSYDVKMKEKGDIPEGYSVSREKKERFSLILESASTNQTSMYLCASSTPSGSTDTQYFGPGTRLTVL.

This clone was observed a few times. The chain joins TRBV5-4 to TRBJ2-7; D possibly corresponds to TRBD1 (5 bases). The germline gives CDR1 SGHNT, CDR2 YYREEE (reference sequence). V shed 4 bases and J shed 3 bases, with 14 bases lying between them. The CDR3 is made up of 14 amino acids. This chain's CDR3 is CASSLSTDYYEQYF. CDR3 coding DNA: TGTGCCAGCAGCCTTTCGACAGATTACTACGAGCAGTACTTC. Full variable domain (rest looked up from reference TRBV5-4 and TRBJ2-7): ETGVTQSPTHLIKTRGQQVTLRCSSQSGHNTVSWYQQALGQGPQFIFQYYREEENGRGNFPPRFSGLQFPNYSSELNVNALELDDSALYLCASSLSTDYYEQYFGPGTRLTVT.

The chain is built from TRBV28 and TRBJ1-2, with 10 nucleotides matching TRBD1. This CDR3 comprises 14 residues. V lost 7 bases to trimming and J lost 6 bases; unmatched junction nucleotides: 8. The germline gives CDR1 MDHEN, CDR2 SYDVKM. The CDR3 loop reads CASTASGTGDGYTF. The CDR3 bases are TGTGCCAGCACTGCTTCCGGGACAGGGGATGGCTACACCTTC.

The chain combines TRBV28 with TRBJ2-7; D is ambiguous. From germline, CDR1 is MDHEN and CDR2 SYDVKM. The V gene lost 2 bases and the J gene lost 4 bases, with 6 bases spanning the gap. The CDR3 sequence is 12 residues long. CDR3 sequence: CASSLIQYEQYF. The CDR3 DNA is TGTGCCAGCAGTTTAATTCAGTACGAGCAGTACTTC.

This clone showed up just a few times. This chain links TRBV9 with TRBJ1-4; tentative D call: TRBD1 (6 bases). The germline gives CDR1 SGDLS, CDR2 YYNGEE. This CDR3 has 17 amino acids. The V end lost 0 bases, the J end lost 8 bases, and 20 bases lay between the germline ends. The CDR3 DNA follows: TGTGCCAGCAGCGTAGGAGGAATCGGGGGGGCCGGGGAAAAACTGTTTTTT. Protein sequence: CASSVGGIGGAGEKLFF. Full variable domain (rest looked up from reference TRBV9 and TRBJ1-4): DSGVTQTPKHLITATGQRVTLRCSPRSGDLSVYWYQQSLDQGLQFLIQYYNGEERAKGNILERFSAQQFPDLHSELNLSSLELGDSALYFCASSVGGIGGAGEKLFFGSGTQLSVL.

This clone was counted only a few times. The V call is TRBV19, the J call TRBJ1-5, with a tentative D call TRBD1 (6 bases). From germline, CDR1 is LNHDA and CDR2 SQIVND (reference sequence). Trimming cost V 10 bases and J 3 bases, with 13 bases left between them. This CDR3 is built from 13 residues. The CDR3 DNA reads TGTGCCACCAGTGGACAGACCAATCAGCCCCAGCATTTT. It codes for CATSGQTNQPQHF.

The sample holds a few counts of this clone. The chain joins TRBV2 to TRBJ2-1; possibly TRBD1 for D (6 bases). In germline, CDR1 is SNHLY, CDR2 FYNNEI. CDR3 length: 13 residues. Deletions cut 5 bases from V and 4 bases from J, with 9 bases between. The CDR3 sequence: CASSKQGYNEQFF. CDR3 coding DNA: TGTGCCAGCAGTAAACAGGGTTACAATGAGCAGTTCTTC.

Only a few counts were recorded for this clone. J is TRBJ2-1 and V is TRBV18; TRBD2 agrees at 10 bases. CDR1 is KGHSH, CDR2 LQKENI, per germline. V lost 3 bases and J lost 5; bases outside the gene matches: 4. The length of the CDR3 is 15 residues. The CDR3: CASSPRTSGDNEQFF. CDR3 sequence (DNA): TGTGCCAGCTCACCTAGGACTAGCGGAGACAATGAGCAGTTCTTC.

This clone has just a few counts. Other DNA sequences in this specimen translate into the identical CDR3. This chain links TRBV7-9 with TRBJ2-7; 9 bases are a match to TRBD1. This CDR3 is 14 amino acids long. CDR1 is SEHNR, CDR2 FQNEAQ, per germline (reference sequence). The junction had 4 bases not matched to a gene; V was cut back by 4 bases and J by 3 bases. Written as DNA, the CDR3 is TGTGCCAGCAGCTCCGGGACAGGGCGCTACGAGCAGTACTTC. This encodes CASSSGTGRYEQYF.

This clone was seen a few times. The chain employs TRBV7-2 and TRBJ2-7; 8 bases align to TRBD2. After removal of 5 bases from V and 4 bases from J, the junction contained 10 bases not matched to a gene. The germline V gene has CDR1 SGHTA and CDR2 FQGNSA. The CDR3 is 15 amino acids. This chain's CDR3 is CASSPGLGVMYEQYF. As DNA, the CDR3 is TGTGCCAGCAGCCCGGGACTAGGTGTGATGTACGAGCAGTACTTC.

This clone showed up just a few times. This chain uses TRBV28 with TRBJ2-3; 10 nucleotides line up with TRBD2. Germline CDR1 MDHEN, CDR2 SYDVKM. Losses at the gene ends were 5 bases for V and 0 bases for J; bases not matched to a gene: 5. This CDR3 is 16 amino acids long. The CDR3 DNA follows: TGTGCCAGCAGTATACTAGCGGGGCTAAGCACAGATACGCAGTATTTT. It is translated as CASSILAGLSTDTQYF.

The chain employs TRBV5-6 and TRBJ1-4; tentatively, D is TRBD1 (5 bases). The ends were cut back, 1 base at V and 0 bases at J, with 7 bases in the middle. In germline, CDR1 is SGHDT, CDR2 YYEEEE. CDR3 length: 15 amino acids. The CDR3: CASSLPTATNEKLFF. The CDR3 DNA reads as TGTGCCAGCAGCTTGCCGACAGCAACTAATGAAAAACTGTTTTTT.

This clone was counted a few times. This chain joins TRBV29-1 and TRBJ1-2; 7 bases align to TRBD1. The CDR3 is 14 residues long. Trimming at V came to 3 bases and at J to 3 bases, leaving 7 bases not matched to a gene. CDR1 and CDR2 from the germline V gene are SQVTM and ANQGSEA. CDR3 sequence reads: CSVEKGQFDYGYTF. The CDR3, as DNA: TGCAGCGTTGAGAAGGGACAGTTTGACTATGGCTACACCTTC.

The chain carries TRBV15 and TRBJ2-1; 9 bases align to TRBD1. The CDR3 consists of 16 residues. Germline CDR1 LNHNV, CDR2 YYDKDF (reference sequence). With V trimmed by 0 bases and J by 6 bases, 6 bases remained unmatched. This chain's CDR3 is CATSRDMGTGFNEQFF. Here the CDR3 DNA reads TGTGCCACCAGCAGAGATATGGGGACAGGGTTCAATGAGCAGTTCTTC.

There are a few counts of this clone. This chain uses TRBV9 with TRBJ2-3, with D maybe TRBD1 (6 bases). CDR1 SGDLS and CDR2 YYNGEE come from the germline V gene. V lost 3 bases and J lost 2, with 19 bases in between. This CDR3 comprises 17 residues. CDR3 DNA sequence: TGTGCCAGCAGCGAACACTACAGGGTGGGCGACACAGATACGCAGTATTTT. Residues: CASSEHYRVGDTDTQYF.

The chain employs TRBV9 and TRBJ2-7, with TRBD1 identical over 10 bases. This CDR3 spans 14 amino acids. CDR1 and CDR2 (germline): SGDLS, YYNGEE. V shed 4 bases, J shed 3 bases, and the junction held 4 bases outside the gene matches. CDR3 bases: TGTGCCAGCAGCCCGGGACAGGGGATCTACGAGCAGTACTTC. It specifies CASSPGQGIYEQYF.

This clone was seen more than once but under ten times. The gene calls are TRBV28 and TRBJ2-2; 9 nucleotides line up with TRBD1. The germline V gene has CDR1 MDHEN and CDR2 SYDVKM. The ends lost 3 bases at V and 5 bases at J; junction bases unmatched: 7. The CDR3 length is 16 residues. CDR3 in amino acids: CASSLTGQGRTGELFF. CDR3 sequence (DNA): TGTGCCAGCAGTTTGACGGGACAGGGTCGGACCGGGGAGCTGTTTTTT. Full variable domain (outside the CDR3, taken from reference TRBV28 and TRBJ2-2): DVKVTQSSRYLVKRTGEKVFLECVQDMDHENMFWYRQDPGLGLRLIYFSYDVKMKEKGDIPEGYSVSREKKERFSLILESASTNQTSMYLCASSLTGQGRTGELFFGEGSRLTVL.

This clone was found once. This chain joins TRBV2 and TRBJ1-1, with D maybe TRBD1 (6 bases). Trimming left V 7 bases short and J 4 bases short, with 16 bases between. Germline V CDR1 and CDR2: SNHLY, FYNNEI. This CDR3 contains 14 residues. CDR3 nucleotides: TGTGCCAGCATCCTAAACGTAGGGGGCACTGAAGCTTTCTTT. Translated, it gives CASILNVGGTEAFF.

This chain joins TRBV11-1 and TRBJ2-1, with D possibly matching TRBD2 (6 bases). Looked up from germline, CDR1 is SGHAT and CDR2 is FQDESV (reference sequence). The CDR3 runs to 16 residues. V lost 1 base, J lost 2 bases, and 12 bases lay in between. Here the CDR3 DNA reads TGTGCCAGCAGCTTAGGGAGGGACCAAACCTACAATGAGCAGTTCTTC. It translates to CASSLGRDQTYNEQFF.

This chain joins TRBV25-1 and TRBJ2-3; 11 nucleotides align to TRBD2. This CDR3 comprises 16 residues. Germline V gene sequence: CDR1 MGHDK, CDR2 SYGVNS. Trimming removed 1 base from V and 6 bases from J; junction bases left unmatched: 6. The CDR3, as DNA: TGTGCCAGCAGTGAATTTAGCGGGAGGGACTCGGATACGCAGTATTTT. This translates into CASSEFSGRDSDTQYF.

The table lists this clone with a few counts. The chain joins TRBV29-1 to TRBJ1-1; 12 positions match TRBD1. V lost 4 bases and J lost 10; bases outside the gene matches: 10. The CDR3 is 14 amino acids. In germline, CDR1 is SQVTM, CDR2 ANQGSEA. CDR3 bases: TGCAGCGTTGCTGTCCGGGACAGGGGGCCGGGAGCTTTCTTT. Translating gives CSVAVRDRGPGAFF.

This clone was observed a few times. V is TRBV25-1 and J is TRBJ1-1; TRBD1 matches at 7 bases. With V trimmed by 4 bases and J by 0 bases, 5 bases remained unmatched. This CDR3 comprises 15 residues. Germline V gene lookup returns CDR1 MGHDK and CDR2 SYGVNS. The CDR3 region has the DNA TGTGCCAGCAGTGGCGTCCAGGGGGTGAACACTGAAGCTTTCTTT. Encoded protein: CASSGVQGVNTEAFF.

This clone has more than one count but fewer than ten. The CDR3 protein is CASKGALGGELFF. The CDR3 nucleotides read TGTGCCAGCAAGGGAGCTCTTGGCGGGGAGCTGTTTTTT. This rearrangement joins TRBV2 to TRBJ2-2; D possibly corresponds to TRBD2 (5 bases). The CDR3 has 13 residues. Germline V gives CDR1 SNHLY, CDR2 FYNNEI. Trimming shortened V by 7 bases and J by 7 bases, and 13 bases separated the two germline ends.